Below are 15 T cell receptor beta chains sequenced from a single sample in a study of blood T cells in healthy people across ages. Primed by a sample-barcoded 5' primer and a J-beta primer mix, a second PCR proceeded for roughly 7 to 12 cycles. One entry per CDR3 protein results from TCRdb running MiXCR on the 5' RACE reads. The sample consists of 700,000 to 950,000 distinct CDR3 sequences, 58% of them appearing once. The sample comprised blood. These receptors were taken from a man aged 25 to 40 in good health.

This clonotype was counted a few times. CDR3 in DNA: TGTGCCAGCAGTTCAGGACCGGGATATGGCTACACCTTC. Translation: CASSSGPGYGYTF. The chain carries TRBV27 and TRBJ1-2; no clear D. Germline V lookup: CDR1 MNHEY, CDR2 SMNVEV (reference sequence). The CDR3 runs 13 residues. V lost 4 bases and J lost 5, with 11 bases in between.

V gene TRBV7-9 combines with J gene TRBJ2-5; possibly TRBD2 for D (5 bases). The better agreement between TRBJ2-7 and the DNA end casts doubt on the J call. The CDR3 has 11 amino acids. CDR1 and CDR2 (germline): SEHNR, FQNEAQ (reference sequence). CDR3 residues: CASGPGNEQYF. The CDR3 region has the DNA TGTGCCAGCGGCCCGGGAAACGAGCAGTACTTC.

The rearrangement uses TRBV7-2 and TRBJ2-1; TRBD2 matches 8 bases. Germline-derived CDR1 and CDR2 are SGHTA and FQGNSA. The ends lost 2 bases at V and 7 bases at J; junction bases unmatched: 13. The CDR3 consists of 17 residues. The CDR3 coding sequence is TGTGCCAGCAGCTTATCGGGTAGCGGGGCCCGATGGAATGAGCAGTTCTTC. Translation: CASSLSGSGARWNEQFF.

The rearrangement joins TRBV29-1 to TRBJ2-7; D possibly corresponds to TRBD2 (5 bases). V gave up 4 bases and J gave up 3 bases, with 19 bases separating them. The germline CDR1 and CDR2 sequences are SQVTM and ANQGSEA. The CDR3 is 15 amino acids. The CDR3 DNA follows: TGCAGCGTTGCCTATGGGAGTAGCCGCGACTACGAGCAGTACTTC. It specifies CSVAYGSSRDYEQYF.

The table lists this clonotype with a few counts. The chain carries TRBV15 and TRBJ1-2, with D tentatively TRBD1 (6 bases). Germline V gene data show CDR1 as LNHNV and CDR2 as YYDKDF (reference sequence). This CDR3 has 15 amino acids. Trimming removed 0 bases at V and 6 bases at J, with 14 bases between. This chain's CDR3 is CATSRDRTDPNGYTF. CDR3 DNA sequence: TGTGCCACCAGCAGAGACAGGACAGACCCCAATGGCTACACCTTC.

The chain employs TRBV21-1 and TRBJ2-3; the D call of TRBD1 is as the table states it, not checked on the DNA. TRBV21-1 is a pseudogene locus. The CDR3 loop spans 17 amino acids. This chain's CDR3 is CASSKGTGPSSADTQYF. In DNA form, the CDR3 reads TGTGCCAGCAGCAAAGGTACAGGGCCTTCTAGCGCAGATACGCAGTATTTT.

Comment on this clonotype: At one end, the junction sequence differs from germline, possibly due to a read error. V and J are TRBV12-3 or TRBV12-4 and TRBJ1-6; D is unresolved. The CDR3 runs to 16 residues. CDR3 region: CASSLDASSYNSPLHF. In DNA, the CDR3 is TGTGCCAGCAGCTTAGACGCTAGCTCCTATAATTCACCCCTCCACTTT.

The chain links TRBV6-2 or TRBV6-3 to TRBJ2-1; maybe TRBD2 (5 bases). V was cut by 6 bases and J by 6 bases, with 9 bases left in between. This CDR3 contains 12 residues. Germline V CDR1 and CDR2: MNHEY, SVGEGT. CDR3 in DNA: TGTGCCAGCAGCCAGACTATCAATGAGCAGTTCTTC. Protein sequence: CASSQTINEQFF.

The chain is built from TRBV5-1 and TRBJ2-3; the D is unclear. Germline V CDR1 and CDR2: SGHRS, YFSETQ. This CDR3 region has 13 residues. V gave up 8 bases and J gave up 1 base, with 11 bases separating them. The CDR3 is CARPGMGTDTQYF. DNA of the CDR3: TGCGCCAGGCCCGGTATGGGCACAGATACGCAGTATTTT.

This clonotype was recorded a few times. The V call is TRBV4-3, the J call TRBJ2-7; D possibly corresponds to TRBD1 (6 bases). Trimming cost V 0 bases and J 4 bases, with 13 bases left between them. Per germline, CDR1 LGHNA and CDR2 YSLEER. The CDR3 is 15 amino acids. The DNA for the CDR3 is TGCGCCAGCAGCCAAGATCGGAGTGGACAGTACGAGCAGTACTTC. This encodes CASSQDRSGQYEQYF.

This clonotype has only a few counts. The chain carries TRBV27 and TRBJ1-2; D not certain. From germline, CDR1 is MNHEY and CDR2 SMNVEV (reference sequence). The CDR3 runs to 13 residues. V lost 5 bases, J lost 4 bases, and 11 bases lay in between. The CDR3 sequence: CASSPDGVYGYTF. For the CDR3, the DNA is TGTGCCAGCAGTCCGGACGGAGTCTATGGCTACACCTTC.

This clonotype was found a few times. The CDR3 sequence: CASSSTRGAYEQYF. CDR3 sequence (DNA): TGTGCCAGCAGCTCCACGCGGGGTGCCTACGAGCAGTACTTC. V and J are TRBV7-2 and TRBJ2-7; TRBD2 is a possible D gene (6 bases). V was pared by 4 bases and J by 2 bases, with 12 bases between. Germline CDR1 reads SGHTA; CDR2 reads FQGNSA. This CDR3 region has 14 residues.

This clonotype was detected a few times. The J gene is TRBJ2-7, the V gene TRBV20-1, with 7 positions matching TRBD2. This CDR3 comprises 14 residues. The V gene end was trimmed by 3 bases and the J gene end by 3 bases; junction bases not matched to a gene: 8. Germline CDR1 is DFQATT and CDR2 is SNEGSKA (reference sequence). DNA of the CDR3: TGCAGTGCTAGTAGCTCTAGCGGACACTACGAGCAGTACTTC. Amino acid sequence: CSASSSSGHYEQYF.

This clonotype has a handful of counts. The CDR3 region is CASSLQRDYGYTF. The CDR3 coding sequence is TGTGCCAGCAGCTTACAACGGGACTATGGCTACACCTTC. The V and J genes are TRBV7-2 and TRBJ1-2; unclear D gene. Per germline, CDR1 SGHTA and CDR2 FQGNSA. V was cut by 2 bases and J by 3 bases, with 7 bases left in between. This CDR3 region has 13 residues.

The chain links TRBV29-1 to TRBJ2-1; 10 bases agree with TRBD2. The CDR3 sequence is 12 residues long. Trimming at V came to 3 bases and at J to 9 bases, leaving 2 bases not matched to a gene. The germline V gene has CDR1 SQVTM and CDR2 ANQGSEA. This chain's CDR3 is CSVEGLAIEQFF. In DNA, the CDR3 is TGCAGCGTTGAGGGACTAGCGATTGAGCAGTTCTTC.